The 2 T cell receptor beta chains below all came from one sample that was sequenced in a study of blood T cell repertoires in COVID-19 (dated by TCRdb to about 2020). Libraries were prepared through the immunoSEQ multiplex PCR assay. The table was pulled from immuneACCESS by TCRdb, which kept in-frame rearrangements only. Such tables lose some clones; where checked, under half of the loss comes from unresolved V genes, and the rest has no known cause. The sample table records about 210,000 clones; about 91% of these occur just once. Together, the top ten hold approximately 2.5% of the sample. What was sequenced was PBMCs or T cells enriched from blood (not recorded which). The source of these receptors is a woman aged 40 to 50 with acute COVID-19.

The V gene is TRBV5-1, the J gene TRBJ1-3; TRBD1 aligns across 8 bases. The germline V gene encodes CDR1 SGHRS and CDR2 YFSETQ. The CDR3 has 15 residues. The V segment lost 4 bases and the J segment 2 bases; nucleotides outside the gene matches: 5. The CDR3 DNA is TGCGCCAGCAGCCCCGGACAGGGCCCTGGAAACACCATATATTTT. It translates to CASSPGQGPGNTIYF.

CDR3 region: CASRRTPSGQETQYF. In DNA form, the CDR3 reads TGCGCCAGCAGGCGTACCCCTAGCGGCCAAGAGACCCAGTACTTC. The chain has TRBV5-1 and TRBJ2-5; 7 bases line up with TRBD2. V was pared by 5 bases and J by 1 base, with 8 bases of the junction left unmatched. This CDR3 is built from 15 residues. Per germline, CDR1 SGHRS and CDR2 YFSETQ.